Listed below are T cell receptor beta chains from one sample, sequenced in a study of PD-1 blockade in classical Hodgkin lymphoma. The method was immunoSEQ multiplex PCR; TCRdb's version includes in-frame clones alone and lacks a portion of them. The table has about 30,000 clones, around 71% seen once. This material consisted of peripheral blood mononuclear cells (PBMCs), taken before the second cycle of nivolumab. The receptors derive from a human donor with classical Hodgkin lymphoma. CDR3s include the opening cysteine and the closing phenylalanine or tryptophan. The D gene is left open where the match is weak. Size values are once, few and many counts, or a class for expanded clones, and some rows have none.

-	few	TRBV5-5	TRBJ1-4	CASSLGRAGQEKLFF	TGTGCCAGCAGCTTGGGGCGGGCAGGGCAGGAAAAACTGTTTTTT
-	once	TRBV30	TRBJ1-1	CAWSVGTAAANTEAFF	TGTGCCTGGAGTGTAGGGACGGCCGCTGCGAACACTGAAGCTTTCTTT
-	-	TRBV5-6	TRBJ2-1	CASSPGWNEQFF	TGTGCCAGCAGCCCGGGGTGGAATGAGCAGTTCTTC
-	-	TRBV11-2	TRBJ2-3	CASSLAGAYSTDTQYF	TGTGCCAGCAGCTTAGCTGGGGCGTATAGCACAGATACGCAGTATTTT
-	-	TRBV6-1	TRBJ1-1	CASTLEPRESAEAFF	TGTGCCAGCACCCTTGAGCCCAGGGAGAGTGCTGAAGCTTTCTTT
-	-	TRBV7-2	TRBJ1-2	CASSLALSGSYGYTF	TGTGCCAGCAGCTTAGCACTCTCAGGAAGCTATGGCTACACCTTC
TRBD2	few	TRBV4-3	TRBJ2-3	CASSPTSGGATDTQYF	TGCGCCAGCAGCCCGACTAGCGGGGGGGCAACAGATACGCAGTATTTT
TRBD1	-	TRBV7-9	TRBJ2-2	CASSSEGAEVSWELFF	TGTGCCAGCAGCTCCGAGGGGGCGGAAGTCTCCTGGGAGCTGTTTTTT
-	once	TRBV6-5	TRBJ1-1	CASSFNKISDAFF	TGTGCCAGCAGTTTCAACAAAATCTCAGACGCTTTCTTT
-	medium-sized	TRBV23-1	TRBJ2-2	CASSQHYTGELFF	TGCGCCAGCAGTCAACATTACACCGGGGAGCTGTTTTTT
-	-	TRBV19	TRBJ1-6	CASSIHRESNSPLHF	TGTGCCAGTAGTATCCACAGGGAAAGCAATTCACCCCTCCACTTT
-	-	TRBV7-8	TRBJ1-6	CASSLRQTFNSPLHF	TGTGCCAGCAGCTTAAGGCAGACGTTTAATTCACCCCTCCACTTT
TRBD2	-	TRBV19	TRBJ2-1	CASLQSGTSFNEQFF	TGTGCCAGCCTTCAGTCCGGGACTAGCTTCAATGAGCAGTTCTTC
TRBD1	-	TRBV6-1	TRBJ1-1	CASSYSGQGEAFF	TGTGCCAGCAGTTATTCCGGACAGGGCGAAGCTTTCTTT
-	few	TRBV5-1	TRBJ1-1	CASSLRGTEAFF	TGTGCCAGCAGCTTAAGGGGCACTGAAGCTTTCTTT
-	-	TRBV4-2	TRBJ1-4	CASSQVGEKLFF	TGTGCCAGCAGCCAAGTTGGCGAAAAACTGTTTTTT
-	-	TRBV6-5	TRBJ2-7	CASSYAYEQYF	TGTGCCAGCAGTTACGCATACGAGCAGTACTTC
TRBD1	-	TRBV5-1	TRBJ1-2	CASSSTPTGVLSNYGYTF	TGCGCCAGCAGCTCCACCCCGACAGGGGTCCTCTCTAACTATGGCTACACCTTC
TRBD1	-	TRBV5-1	TRBJ2-2	CASIGQEPGELFF	TGCGCCAGCATCGGACAGGAGCCCGGGGAGCTGTTTTTT
-	once	TRBV28	TRBJ2-1	CAGGGGYNEQFF	TGTGCCGGAGGGGGCGGCTACAATGAGCAGTTCTTC
-	-	TRBV6-5	TRBJ2-3	CASSYYGQDTQYF	TGTGCCAGCAGTTACTACGGTCAAGATACGCAGTATTTT
-	-	TRBV2	TRBJ2-5	CASLREYQETQYF	TGTGCCAGCTTGAGAGAGTACCAAGAGACCCAGTACTTC
-	-	TRBV28	TRBJ1-5	CASTVDRSNQPQHF	TGTGCCAGCACCGTGGACAGAAGCAATCAGCCCCAGCATTTT
-	-	TRBV11-2	TRBJ1-6	CASSFGRGGSPLHF	TGTGCCAGCAGCTTCGGCAGGGGCGGTTCACCCCTCCACTTT
-	-	TRBV7-2	TRBJ2-3	CASSLQGSLEKDTQYF	TGTGCCAGCAGCTTACAGGGCAGCTTAGAAAAAGATACGCAGTATTTT
TRBD2	-	TRBV11-2	TRBJ2-5	CASSLNWGGETQYF	TGTGCCAGCAGCCTTAATTGGGGGGGGGAGACCCAGTACTTC
-	once	TRBV18	TRBJ1-3	CASSPQGLAHSSGNTIYF	TGTGCCAGCTCACCACAGGGGTTGGCTCATTCCTCTGGAAACACCATATATTTT
-	-	TRBV4-2	TRBJ2-3	CASSPRGLGGAVTQYF	TGTGCCAGCAGTCCAAGGGGGCTAGGAGGGGCGGTTACGCAGTATTTT
-	-	TRBV4-3	TRBJ2-5	CASSQNWLAGETQYF	TGCGCCAGCAGCCAAAATTGGCTAGCCGGGGAGACCCAGTACTTC
TRBD2	-	TRBV27	TRBJ2-7	CASSGWTSGLSSYEQYF	TGTGCCAGCAGCGGATGGACTAGCGGGCTTAGCTCCTACGAGCAGTACTTC
-	once	TRBV15	TRBJ1-3	CATSRRWGSGNTIYF	TGTGCCACCAGCAGACGATGGGGGAGTGGAAACACCATATATTTT
-	-	TRBV9	TRBJ2-3	CASSVSSEGSDTQYF	TGTGCCAGCAGCGTATCGAGCGAGGGGTCAGATACGCAGTATTTT
TRBD1	-	TRBV11-2	TRBJ2-1	CASRSPGQPKNNEQFF	TGTGCCAGCAGATCCCCGGGACAGCCTAAAAACAATGAGCAGTTCTTC
-	-	TRBV5-1	TRBJ1-1	CASSRAGQTNTEAFF	TGCGCCAGCAGCCGCGCCGGACAGACTAACACTGAAGCTTTCTTT
-	-	TRBV18	TRBJ1-1	CASSPLVRTEAFF	TGTGCCAGCTCACCACTTGTGAGGACTGAAGCTTTCTTT
TRBD2	-	TRBV18	TRBJ2-2	CASSPPVRLAGGTGELFF	TGTGCCAGCTCACCACCTGTTCGGCTAGCGGGGGGCACCGGGGAGCTGTTTTTT
-	few	TRBV6-1	TRBJ1-2	CASTEGVVHGYTF	TGTGCCAGCACCGAAGGGGTGGTTCATGGCTACACCTTC
-	-	TRBV5-1	TRBJ2-7	CASSLMGRVSPEQYF	TGCGCCAGCAGCTTGATGGGCAGGGTCTCTCCCGAGCAGTACTTC
-	-	TRBV25-1	TRBJ2-1	CASLHGEQFF	TGTGCCAGCCTCCACGGTGAGCAGTTCTTC
-	-	TRBV6-5	TRBJ1-1	CASSRLDGGKSEAFF	TGTGCCAGCAGTCGACTGGACGGTGGGAAAAGTGAAGCTTTCTTT
-	-	TRBV7-6	TRBJ1-1	CASSLGGAGAEAFF	TGTGCCAGCAGCTTAGGCGGGGCTGGGGCTGAAGCTTTCTTT
-	few	TRBV6-1	TRBJ2-3	CASSELLAPDTQYF	TGTGCCAGCAGTGAATTGCTAGCGCCAGATACGCAGTATTTT
-	-	TRBV6-6	TRBJ1-2	CASSSPTFNYGYTF	TGTGCCAGCAGTTCCCCGACCTTTAACTATGGCTACACCTTC
-	-	TRBV5-8	TRBJ2-7	CASSIGGFYYEQYF	TGTGCCAGCTCGATCGGGGGTTTTTACTACGAGCAGTACTTC
-	-	TRBV2	TRBJ2-5	CASSEFAETQYF	TGTGCCAGCAGTGAATTCGCAGAGACCCAGTACTTC
TRBD1	-	TRBV2	TRBJ2-2	CASRPDRAQTGELFF	TGTGCCAGCAGGCCCGACAGGGCTCAAACCGGGGAGCTGTTTTTT